The 15 T cell receptor beta chains below all came from one sample that was sequenced in a study of cytomegalovirus exposure and HLA in healthy donors. The primer mix had 60 Vbeta and 13 Jbeta primers. Clones were sequenced by immunoSEQ multiplex PCR, and TCRdb holds only the in-frame ones, with some missing. The repertoire includes some 160,000 clones, over 75% of them detected once, and roughly 1.4% sits in the top ten. Sequenced: PBMCs. These receptors came from a man over 45 in good health and CMV-seropositive.

The chain has TRBV6-6 and TRBJ2-1; TRBD1 matches 8 bases. The CDR3 totals 15 residues. Trimming took 4 bases from V and 7 from J; bases not matched to a gene: 9. The germline CDR1 and CDR2 sequences are MNHNY and SVGAGI (reference sequence). The CDR3 region is CASSSHGTGKNEQFF. The CDR3 nucleotides read TGTGCCAGCAGTTCCCATGGGACAGGTAAAAATGAGCAGTTCTTC.

This clone was detected once. The chain links TRBV30 to TRBJ1-2, with 7 positions matching TRBD1. Losses at the gene ends were 3 bases for V and 3 bases for J; bases not matched to a gene: 4. The CDR3 spans 13 residues. Germline V lookup: CDR1 GTSNPN, CDR2 SVGIG (reference sequence). CDR3 nucleotide sequence: TGTGCCTGGAGCCCAGGGGGAGACTATGGCTACACCTTC. It is translated as CAWSPGGDYGYTF.

The chain recombines TRBV28 with TRBJ1-4; possibly TRBD1 for D (5 bases). The CDR3 loop spans 16 amino acids. CDR1 and CDR2 (germline): MDHEN, SYDVKM. V was trimmed by 4 bases and J by 0 bases, leaving 12 bases between them. CDR3 coding DNA: TGTGCCAGCAGTTCCCAGGGTGCGGCAACTAATGAAAAACTGTTTTTT. Protein sequence: CASSSQGAATNEKLFF. Based on the CDR3 plus reference TRBV28 and TRBJ1-4, the full variable domain is DVKVTQSSRYLVKRTGEKVFLECVQDMDHENMFWYRQDPGLGLRLIYFSYDVKMKEKGDIPEGYSVSREKKERFSLILESASTNQTSMYLCASSSQGAATNEKLFFGSGTQLSVL.

This chain uses TRBV5-3 with TRBJ1-4, with 9 bases that match TRBD1. TRBV5-3 is annotated as an ORF whose role is uncertain. V shed 10 bases, J shed 7 bases, and the junction held 5 bases outside the gene matches. The CDR3 has 12 residues. The CDR3 sequence is CAQGQGGEKLFF. CDR3 DNA: TGTGCCCAGGGACAGGGTGGTGAAAAACTGTTTTTT.

In this sample, this clone turned up a few times. The V gene is TRBV29-1, the J gene TRBJ2-3; 13 bases agree with TRBD2. The germline V gene has CDR1 SQVTM and CDR2 ANQGSEA. V was pared by 2 bases and J by 2 bases, with 13 bases of the junction left unmatched. The CDR3 runs to 19 residues. DNA of the CDR3: TGCAGCGTTGAACAGCTAACTAGCGGGGGGGTTTTAACCACAGATACGCAGTATTTT. This gives the protein CSVEQLTSGGVLTTDTQYF.

This chain uses TRBV18 with TRBJ1-3; D remains unclear. With 2 bases removed from V and 1 base from J, the gap between germline ends came to 15 bases. The V gene's germline CDR1 is KGHSH and CDR2 LQKENI. The CDR3 sequence is 17 residues long. The CDR3 loop is CASSPSIQIRSGNTIYF. The CDR3 region has the DNA TGTGCCAGCTCACCATCCATCCAAATACGGTCTGGAAACACCATATATTTT.

The rearrangement links TRBV30 to TRBJ1-5; D unclear. The V end was cut by 2 bases, the J end by 4 bases, with 9 bases between. The CDR3 runs 13 residues. Germline V gene lookup returns CDR1 GTSNPN and CDR2 SVGIG (reference sequence). CDR3 nucleotide sequence: TGTGCCTGGAGTACGGGCGGGAATCAGCCCCAGCATTTT. Protein product: CAWSTGGNQPQHF.

The rearrangement links TRBV30 to TRBJ2-7; TRBD2 agrees at 10 bases. The germline CDR1 and CDR2 sequences are GTSNPN and SVGIG (reference sequence). CDR3 length: 16 amino acids. After removal of 0 bases from V and 2 bases from J, the junction contained 7 bases not matched to a gene. CDR3 sequence (DNA): TGTGCCTGGAGTGTACCTAGCGGGAGAGCTCCCTACGAGCAGTACTTC. Amino acids: CAWSVPSGRAPYEQYF.

V usage is TRBV28 and J usage is TRBJ2-2, with TRBD1 matching over 9 bases. The V gene's germline CDR1 is MDHEN and CDR2 SYDVKM. The CDR3 length is 14 residues. Losses at the gene ends were 4 bases for V and 5 bases for J; bases not matched to a gene: 2. The CDR3 region is CASSSGTGTGELFF. CDR3 bases: TGTGCCAGCAGTTCCGGGACAGGGACCGGGGAGCTGTTTTTT.

The gene calls are TRBV30 and TRBJ2-1; TRBD2 is a possible D gene (5 bases). Germline V CDR1 and CDR2: GTSNPN, SVGIG (reference sequence). The CDR3 consists of 14 residues. V was cut by 1 base and J by 6 bases, with 13 bases left in between. CDR3 in DNA: TGTGCCTGGAGTGGTTGGCGGGTCTCCAATGAGCAGTTCTTC. Encoded protein: CAWSGWRVSNEQFF.

V usage is TRBV5-1 and J usage is TRBJ1-5; no definite D call. Trimming took off 1 base at V and 4 bases at J, with 6 bases between the two ends. The CDR3 is 13 residues long. In germline, CDR1 is SGHRS, CDR2 YFSETQ. Here the CDR3 reads CASSLNGNQPQHF. The CDR3 DNA is TGCGCCAGCAGCTTGAACGGGAATCAGCCCCAGCATTTT.

The chain carries TRBV7-3 and TRBJ2-1, with D possibly TRBD1 on 7 matching bases. V was trimmed by 1 base and J by 4 bases, leaving 17 bases between them. The CDR3 loop spans 17 amino acids. The germline V gene has CDR1 SGHTA and CDR2 FQGTGA. The CDR3 DNA is TGTGCCAGCAGCTTAAGGGGGTCCAGGGGGGTTTACAATGAGCAGTTCTTC. Translated: CASSLRGSRGVYNEQFF.

In its sample, this clone was seen a few times. The V gene is TRBV27, the J gene TRBJ2-3; D might be TRBD2 (5 bases). In germline, CDR1 is MNHEY, CDR2 SMNVEV (reference sequence). Trimming removed 4 bases from V and 2 bases from J, with 16 bases in between. The length of the CDR3 is 16 residues. The CDR3 is CASSYYWTLNTDTQYF. CDR3 bases: TGTGCCAGCAGTTACTACTGGACTCTTAACACAGATACGCAGTATTTT.

CDR3 in amino acids: CASSLQGAVYTDTQYF. The CDR3 DNA is TGTGCCAGCAGCCTGCAGGGGGCGGTGTACACAGATACGCAGTATTTT. This chain uses TRBV5-6 with TRBJ2-3; 8 bases match TRBD1. The CDR3 loop spans 16 amino acids. CDR1 SGHDT and CDR2 YYEEEE come from the germline V gene. Trimming cost V 4 bases and J 2 bases; bases outside gene matches: 9.

This sequence joins TRBV2 and TRBJ2-3; possible D gene TRBD2, 6 bases. Germline V gene data show CDR1 as SNHLY and CDR2 as FYNNEI. The V end lost 3 bases, the J end lost 5 bases, and 15 bases lay between the germline ends. The CDR3 covers 15 residues. The CDR3 sequence: CASSDLGLARDTQYF. CDR3 DNA sequence: TGTGCCAGCAGTGATTTGGGCCTAGCGCGAGATACGCAGTATTTT.